The clone carrying this T cell receptor (beta chain) has just a few counts. Its antigen is not known. Regarding treatment: approximately nine-day PBMC culture with coronavirus spike peptide pools or control peptides (ViraFEST assay). On day 3 and again on day 7, fresh IL-2 medium was used to replace half the medium. With V trimmed by 4 bases and J by 4 bases, 24 bases remained unmatched. Germline-derived CDR1 and CDR2 are LNHDA and SQIVND (reference sequence). This CDR3 comprises 20 residues. The Oncomine TCR Beta short-read assay was applied to DNA of cultured CD4+ T cells. TCRdb called the PCR reads again in MiXCR, with one record for every CDR3 protein. There are more than 9,000 distinct CDR3 sequences in the sample; roughly 40% occur only once, and about 9.9% lies in the top ten. This entry comes from a study of vaccination and CD4 T cells after COVID-19. Turning to the study itself: Convalescent cases comprised fewer than ten mild and one severe, all SARS-CoV-2 positive by nasal swab PCR. The convalescents included six males and four females, and among them two were Hispanic while seven were Caucasian.

Study results and limitations: Median 86.3% of reactive clones detected in convalescent patients emerged only post-vaccination.

The sequence was obtained from a human donor who had recovered from COVID-19. Source: CD4+ T cells from blood, cultured in vitro, taken after SARS-CoV-2 vaccination. The chain couples TRBV19 to TRBJ1-2; 7 bases align to TRBD1. The CDR3 sequence is CASSNRRQGTVGAVGYGYTF. The CDR3 DNA follows: TGTGCCAGTAGTAACCGGCGACAGGGTACGGTGGGGGCAGTTGGCTATGGCTACACCTTC.